Listed here are 9 T cell receptor beta chains from one sample, sequenced in a study of Graves' ophthalmopathy and Graves' hyperthyroidism. RNA served as the template for amplifying TCR beta CDR3 regions. Second-round multiplex PCR came after a first-round RT-PCR that employed HTBI primers. TCRdb used MiXCR to reprocess the multiplex PCR reads, holding one entry per CDR3 protein. The sample carries about 500,000 distinct CDR3 sequences, roughly 39% recorded once. The sequencing sample was made of peripheral blood or thyroid tissue (not recorded which). These receptor sequences come from an adult man with Graves' hyperthyroidism.

This clonotype has only a few counts. The V gene is TRBV3-1, the J gene TRBJ1-5; D is undetermined. The length of the CDR3 is 15 residues. The V gene lost 2 bases and the J gene lost 2 bases, with 10 bases spanning the gap. Germline V gene lookup returns CDR1 LGHDT and CDR2 YNNKEL (reference sequence). This CDR3 reads CASSQRAGRNQPQHF. CDR3 DNA sequence: TGTGCCAGCAGCCAACGGGCGGGCCGCAATCAGCCCCAGCATTTT.

This clonotype came up many times. The rearrangement links TRBV19 to TRBJ2-7; D remains ambiguous. Germline loops: CDR1 LNHDA, CDR2 SQIVND (reference sequence). V was trimmed by 5 bases and J by 3 bases, leaving 5 bases between them. This CDR3 contains 11 residues. The CDR3 region is CASSWGYEQYF. In DNA, the CDR3 is TGTGCCAGTAGTTGGGGCTACGAGCAGTACTTC.

This clonotype was recorded many times. J is TRBJ2-5 and V is TRBV7-3, with 11 bases matching TRBD1. Germline CDR1 SGHTA, CDR2 FQGTGA. The length of the CDR3 is 15 residues. V lost 4 bases and J lost 5; bases outside the gene matches: 6. The CDR3 bases are TGTGCCAGCAGCTCCGGACAGGGGGCTAAGGAGACCCAGTACTTC. Its translation is CASSSGQGAKETQYF.

This clonotype was recorded once. The chain uses TRBV7-4 and TRBJ2-7; 11 bases align to TRBD2. Per the germline V gene, CDR1 is SGHVT and CDR2 is SQSDAQ. This CDR3 spans 14 amino acids. J was trimmed by 3 bases and V by 8 bases; bases with no gene match: 6. The CDR3 coding sequence is TGTGCCAGCTCAACGGGGACTAGCGGCTACGAGCAGTACTTC. It encodes CASSTGTSGYEQYF.

The chain's CDR3 is CASSPAMKYEQYF. In DNA, the CDR3 is TGTGCCAGCTCACCCGCCATGAAATACGAGCAGTACTTC. The rearrangement links TRBV24-1 to TRBJ2-7; D is unclear. The CDR3 has 13 amino acids. The V end was cut by 11 bases, the J end by 4 bases, with 17 bases between. CDR1 is KGHDR and CDR2 is SFDVKD in the germline V gene.

This clonotype has at least ten counts. The V gene is TRBV3-1, the J gene TRBJ1-5; D unresolved. Germline lookup yields CDR1 LGHDT and CDR2 YNNKEL (reference sequence). This CDR3 comprises 14 residues. Trimming removed 1 base at V and 0 bases at J, with 4 bases between. CDR3 amino acids: CASSQGHSNQPQHF. CDR3 sequence (DNA): TGTGCCAGCAGCCAAGGACATAGCAATCAGCCCCAGCATTTT.

J is TRBJ2-7 and V is TRBV29-1, with 12 bases fitting TRBD2. The CDR3 consists of 15 residues. Germline loops: CDR1 SQVTM, CDR2 ANQGSEA. In DNA, the CDR3 is TGCAGTGCTAGTAAGCTAGCGGGAGGGCCGAACGAGCAGTACTTC. Amino acids: CSASKLAGGPNEQYF.

This chain connects TRBV29-1 to TRBJ2-5; 7 nucleotides match TRBD2. Germline V gives CDR1 SQVTM, CDR2 ANQGSEA. The CDR3 loop spans 13 amino acids. The ends lost 4 bases at V and 1 base at J; junction bases unmatched: 3. In DNA form, the CDR3 reads TGCAGCGTTGGGTGGACTAGCCAAGAGACCCAGTACTTC. It is translated as CSVGWTSQETQYF.

The chain carries TRBV11-3 and TRBJ2-7, with TRBD2 matching over 7 bases. The better agreement between TRBJ2-1 and the DNA end casts doubt on the J call. Germline CDR1 reads SGHNT; CDR2 reads YENEEA. This CDR3 is built from 14 residues. The CDR3 DNA follows: TGTGCCAGCAGCTTAGAGGGAGGGCCCAATGAGCAGTTCTTC. Protein product: CASSLEGGPNEQFF.